The clone carrying this TCR beta chain showed up just a few times. Its specificity is unknown. This specimen comes from a study of blood T cells in healthy people across ages. Germline V gene data show CDR1 as SGDLS and CDR2 as YYNGEE. V trimming: 0 bases; J trimming: 6 bases; junction bases outside the gene matches: 10. The length of the CDR3 is 17 residues. Overall study results and limits: Expanded clonotype changes were possibly confounded by unknown donor CMV status.

Through a sample-barcoded 5' primer and a J-beta primer mix, a second PCR was run for about 6 to 12 cycles. TCRdb redid the calling of the 5' RACE reads with MiXCR, one entry per CDR3 protein. The table has 800,000 to 1,000,000 distinct CDR3 sequences, under 50% seen once. The specimen sequenced was blood. The chain joins TRBV9 to TRBJ2-3; the match to TRBD2 covers 10 bases. This sequence originates from a man younger than 40 in good health. This CDR3 reads CASSVAPLAGASDTQYF. The CDR3 nucleotides read TGTGCCAGCAGCGTAGCCCCCCTAGCGGGGGCCTCGGATACGCAGTATTTT.